This T cell receptor beta chain was sequenced during a study of cytomegalovirus exposure and HLA in healthy donors. V shed 4 bases and J 6 bases; nucleotides not matched to a gene: 16. The CDR3 consists of 18 residues. Germline CDR1 and CDR2: SGHDT and YYEEEE. Method: immunoSEQ multiplex PCR; TCRdb's copy keeps in-frame clones and lacks some. The repertoire includes 100,000 to 150,000 clones, roughly 89% of them detected once, and 0.95% to 1.3% sits in the top ten. The chain carries TRBV5-6 and TRBJ1-4; 9 bases line up with TRBD1. Sequenced input: PBMCs. The TCR was taken from a woman under 30 in good health and CMV-seronegative. This chain's CDR3 is CASSKEFPTGGADEKLFF. DNA of the CDR3: TGTGCCAGCAGCAAGGAGTTTCCTACAGGGGGCGCAGATGAAAAACTGTTTTTT.